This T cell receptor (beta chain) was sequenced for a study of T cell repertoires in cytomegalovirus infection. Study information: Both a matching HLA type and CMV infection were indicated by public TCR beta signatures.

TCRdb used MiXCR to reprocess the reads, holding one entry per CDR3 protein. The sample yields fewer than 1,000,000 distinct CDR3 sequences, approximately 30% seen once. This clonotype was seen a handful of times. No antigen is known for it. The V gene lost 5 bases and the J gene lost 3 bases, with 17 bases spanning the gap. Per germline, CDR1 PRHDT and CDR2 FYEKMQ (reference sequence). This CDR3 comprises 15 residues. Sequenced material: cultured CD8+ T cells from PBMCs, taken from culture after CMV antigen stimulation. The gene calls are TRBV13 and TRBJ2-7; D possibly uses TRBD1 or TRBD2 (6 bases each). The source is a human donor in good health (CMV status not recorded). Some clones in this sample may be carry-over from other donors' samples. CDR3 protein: CASSRGGKGDYEQYF. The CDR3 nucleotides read TGTGCCAGCAGCCGAGGGGGGAAAGGAGACTACGAGCAGTACTTC.